Following are 15 T cell receptor beta chains from one sample sequenced in a study of chemoradiotherapy in HPV16-positive cancers. Some clones are missing from TCRdb's copy, which holds only in-frame ones; the method was immunoSEQ multiplex PCR. The repertoire holds more than 30,000 clones, with around 89% as singletons. Sample: blood, taken from a patient who underwent chemoradiotherapy. The receptors were gathered from a human donor with HPV-associated anogenital cancer.

This rearrangement joins TRBV4-3 to TRBJ1-5; a weak D match, TRBD1 (5 bases). V shed 0 bases and J shed 6 bases, with 9 bases lying between them. The length of the CDR3 is 14 residues. CDR1 is LGHNA, CDR2 YSLEER, per germline. In DNA, the CDR3 is TGCGCCAGCAGCCAAGATCTAGGGGTTCAGCCCCAGCATTTT. Protein sequence: CASSQDLGVQPQHF.

This chain joins TRBV5-1 and TRBJ2-3; D call uncertain. This CDR3 has 15 residues. CDR1 and CDR2 (germline): SGHRS, YFSETQ. Trimming removed 4 bases from V and 4 bases from J, with 16 bases in between. This CDR3 reads CASSAVGSSADTQYF. The CDR3 nucleotides read TGCGCCAGCAGCGCCGTCGGGTCGTCGGCAGATACGCAGTATTTT.

The V and J genes are TRBV4-3 and TRBJ1-6; possibly TRBD1 for D (5 bases). Germline CDR1 reads LGHNA; CDR2 reads YSLEER. The ends were cut back, 2 bases at V and 0 bases at J, with 11 bases in the middle. This CDR3 has 17 residues. CDR3 amino acids: CASSQTGLSSYNSPLHF. As DNA, the CDR3 is TGCGCCAGCAGCCAAACAGGCTTAAGCTCCTATAATTCACCCCTCCACTTT.

J is TRBJ2-5 and V is TRBV11-2, with TRBD1 identical over 9 bases. This CDR3 is built from 14 residues. Germline V gene sequence: CDR1 SGHAT, CDR2 FQNNGV. J lost 6 bases, V lost 5 bases, and 7 bases had no gene match. CDR3 nucleotides: TGTGCCAGCAGCATAACAGGGGGCGAACAGACCCAGTACTTC. Residues: CASSITGGEQTQYF. Variable domain in full (rest from reference TRBV11-2 and TRBJ2-5): EAGVAQSPRYKIIEKRQSVAFWCNPISGHATLYWYQQILGQGPKLLIQFQNNGVVDDSQLPKDRFSAERLKGVDSTLKIQPAKLEDSAVYLCASSITGGEQTQYFGPGTRLLVL.

This chain uses TRBV9 with TRBJ2-4, with a tentative D call TRBD1 (6 bases). The CDR3 extends over 16 amino acids. With 4 bases removed from V and 0 bases from J, the gap between germline ends came to 14 bases. Germline V gene lookup returns CDR1 SGDLS and CDR2 YYNGEE. Here the CDR3 reads CASSLTGRGAKNIQYF. The CDR3 DNA sequence: TGTGCCAGCAGCCTCACAGGGAGAGGAGCCAAAAACATTCAGTACTTC.

The V call is TRBV27, the J call TRBJ2-7, with 9 bases aligning to TRBD2. V gave up 5 bases and J gave up 6 bases; unmatched junction bases: 11. This CDR3 is 15 amino acids long. Germline V gives CDR1 MNHEY, CDR2 SMNVEV (reference sequence). CDR3 sequence reads: CASSQTSGGILEQYF. The CDR3 region has the DNA TGTGCCAGCAGTCAGACTAGCGGAGGGATTCTCGAGCAGTACTTC.

The chain couples TRBV5-6 to TRBJ1-2; D is uncertain. The CDR3 runs 13 residues. Trimming stripped 4 bases from V and 2 bases from J, with 9 bases between. The germline CDR1 and CDR2 sequences are SGHDT and YYEEEE. In DNA form, the CDR3 reads TGTGCCAGCAGCCCGGCGCGGAACTATGGCTACACCTTC. Protein product: CASSPARNYGYTF.

As regards this clone: The junction departs from the called germline gene at one end, perhaps through a read error. The chain recombines TRBV4-2 with TRBJ1-2; unclear D gene. Looked up from germline, CDR1 is LGHNA and CDR2 is YNFKEQ. This CDR3 spans 16 amino acids. CDR3 residues: CASSQEASAAGVERYF. DNA for the CDR3: TGTGCCAGCAGCCAAGAGGCTTCGGCGGCAGGCGTTGAGAGGTACTTC.

This clone was detected only once. The chain employs TRBV15 and TRBJ1-5, with D hard to call. The CDR3 loop spans 15 amino acids. Trimming removed 0 bases at V and 5 bases at J, with 11 bases between. Germline CDR1 is LNHNV and CDR2 is YYDKDF (reference sequence). The CDR3 DNA reads as TGTGCCACCAGCAGAGAGGGAGGCCTCCATCAGCCCCAGCATTTT. Translation gives CATSREGGLHQPQHF.

The V gene is TRBV7-9, the J gene TRBJ2-1; D gene ambiguous. Trimming removed 1 base at V and 0 bases at J, with 7 bases between. This CDR3 is built from 15 residues. Germline-derived CDR1 and CDR2 are SEHNR and FQNEAQ (reference sequence). CDR3 nucleotides: TGTGCCAGCAGCTTAGACGGTAGCTCCTACAATGAGCAGTTCTTC. Its translation is CASSLDGSSYNEQFF.

The chain combines TRBV29-1 with TRBJ1-3; D perhaps matches TRBD1 (6 bases). Germline V gene sequence: CDR1 SQVTM, CDR2 ANQGSEA. This CDR3 comprises 16 residues. V was pared by 4 bases and J by 0 bases, with 16 bases between. The CDR3 nucleotides read TGCAGCGTTGCAGGTCCGGGGGCGAACTCTGGAAACACCATATATTTT. This codes for CSVAGPGANSGNTIYF.

The table lists this clone with a count of one. The rearrangement joins TRBV7-8 to TRBJ2-5, with 9 bases that match TRBD1. Per the germline V gene, CDR1 is SGHVS and CDR2 is FQNEAQ. This CDR3 region has 16 residues. The trim removed 5 bases at V and 2 bases at J, leaving 9 bases unmatched. CDR3: CASSQRDRADQETQYF. The DNA of the CDR3 is TGTGCCAGCAGCCAACGGGACAGGGCGGATCAAGAGACCCAGTACTTC.

This clone was recorded only once. Other DNA sequences in the sample encode the same CDR3. V and J are TRBV5-1 and TRBJ2-5; D gene uncertain. The V and J ends lost 5 bases and 5 bases respectively, with 13 bases between them. CDR1 and CDR2 (germline): SGHRS, YFSETQ. There are 13 residues in the CDR3. The CDR3, as DNA: TGCGCCAGCAGTCCCTCCCACGAGGAGACCCAGTACTTC. Translation gives CASSPSHEETQYF.

J is TRBJ2-1 and V is TRBV6-4, with D tentatively TRBD2 (5 bases). The germline V gene has CDR1 MRHNA and CDR2 SNTAGT. V was trimmed by 5 bases and J by 10 bases, leaving 15 bases between them. The CDR3 loop spans 13 amino acids. Here the CDR3 reads CASSPGREGEQFF. CDR3 nucleotides: TGTGCCAGCAGTCCAGGACGGGAAGGGGAGCAGTTCTTC.

The chain's CDR3 is CASSRRKETQYF. The CDR3 DNA reads as TGTGCCAGCAGTCGCCGGAAAGAGACCCAGTACTTC. The chain carries TRBV6-5 and TRBJ2-5; D gene uncertain. The V end was cut by 5 bases, the J end by 3 bases, with 7 bases between. CDR1 MNHEY and CDR2 SVGAGI come from the germline V gene. The CDR3 consists of 12 residues.